This T cell receptor beta chain stems from a study of shared clonotypes between healthy human individuals (dated by TCRdb to 2018 to 2021). Broadly, across the study: The cohort included three men and a couple of women between 18 and 49 years of age. For each donor, CD4 naive and CD4 memory were each given three plates, CD8 naive was given two plates, and CD8 memory was given one plate. The study deeply sequenced blood TCR repertoires of five healthy adults to estimate repertoire size and the extent of clonotype sharing between individuals. Different laboratories and diverse techniques were used to prepare libraries and sequence TCR repertoires, to increase sequencing depth and limit assay-specific biases. Leukapheresis yielded between about 0.85 and 9 billion PBMCs per donor.

As for this clone: No antigen is known for it. Per-base quality was not reported, and no clone a single base away is much larger than it.

The germline V gene (reference sequence) specifies SEHNR as CDR1 and FQNEAQ as CDR2. V drops 4 bases and J drops 2 bases, leaving 9 bases in between. Including cysteine and phenylalanine, the CDR3 has 13 amino acids. Of the read, only the CDR3 DNA is kept; its 39 bases are in frame from base 1. Study-wide findings and limitations: Pairwise subsampling led to the expectation that sequencing depth would affect the degree of clonotype sharing among donors. When several donors were compared, the shared fraction of clonotypes was around 4.6% for naive CD4, around 3.5% for naive CD8, 2.3% for memory CD4, and around 0.4% for memory CD8. Naive subsets generally had larger estimated clonotype richness than memory subsets did. Higher generation probabilities were observed for clonotypes shared by all four sorted-subset donors than for non-shared clonotypes. Even with the large sequencing depth, rarefaction of the sorted-subset datasets indicated that sequencing was incomplete. Because the study included a small number of donors, the genetic and exposure-history diversity represented was limited. Only blood was sampled, and tissue TCR repertoires likely differ from those in blood.

For the CD8 naive samples, CD45RO-negative cells were positively selected for CCR7, yielding a CD45RA+CCR7+ population from which TemRA cells were excluded. Healthy HIV-negative adults with no recently reported acute infections or vaccinations were included as donors. Every donor was a Caucasian adult living in Nashville, Tennessee, USA. After blood collection by leukapheresis, PBMCs were isolated using Ficoll-Histopaque density gradient centrifugation and then cryopreserved in the vapor phase of liquid nitrogen. Purity and quantity of every magnetically sorted T cell population were checked by analytical flow cytometry. Genomic DNA was isolated from every sorted fraction and measured by UV absorbance on a Nanodrop 2000c. Using the deep immunoSEQ assay, multiplex PCR amplified TCR CDR3 regions from genomic DNA. For each cell subset, the extracted genomic DNA was distributed evenly across all wells of several immunoSEQ 96-well plates, and each plate served as one replicate. For sorted subsets, around 0.2 ug genomic DNA, equal to 30,000 to 35,000 T cell genomes, was loaded into each replicate PCR. Purified libraries were measured with a Qubit 3.0 fluorometer, size-checked on a Bioanalyzer 2100, and measured again with the KAPA Library Quantification kit. A separate single-read 150-cycle Illumina NextSeq 550 flow cell was used to sequence each immunoSEQ 96-well plate. The authors processed their data as follows. The immunoSEQ output contained only junctional sequences without quality scores, so filtering could not match that applied to full-length reads. To assign V/J genes and CDR3, sequences were annotated against IMGT germline references using PyIR, a Python wrapper for IgBLAST v1.9. Any read was removed if the V/J assignment was weak (E-value above 1e-6), the CDR3 was missing, or the read contained stop codons, out-of-frame junctions, or ambiguous translated residues. V3J clonotypes were defined by identical inferred V gene, J gene, and CDR3 amino acid sequence. To compute the percentage overlap between repertoires, the number of shared unique clonotypes was divided by the size of the smaller repertoire. Three approaches were used to assess repertoire richness: RTK rarefaction, the Chao1 estimator, and Recon v2.1 estimates of unobserved clonotypes. OLGA was used to compute generation probabilities for all TCRbeta clonotypes that the gDNA method yielded from a few donors. The clones in this table, taken by TCRdb from immuneACCESS, are in-frame only. Not every clone is retained; where verified, under half of the shortfall comes from an unresolved V gene, and the cause of the rest is unknown. That table furnishes V, J and clone size, whereas the DNA furnished D and trimming. For this sample there are hundreds of thousands of clones; around 95% appear just once. Around 0.11% of the sample rests with the top ten.

The sequence came from a woman aged 25 to 39 in good health. Recombination linked TRBV7-9 to TRBJ2-7; no D gene call is confident. The sequencing sample was made of naive CD8+ T cells sorted from blood. The cell subset or site label of this sample denotes: CD45RA+CCR7+. The CDR3 protein sequence reads: CASSSPRTYEQYF. The DNA sequence is as follows: TGTGCCAGCAGCTCTCCACGGACCTACGAGCAGTACTTC.